This TCR beta chain was identified during a study of cytomegalovirus exposure and HLA in healthy donors. Study-level background: Of the donors genotyped, about 410 in all, around 76% fell in the Caucasian-associated ancestry cluster.

Details on this clone: Antigen: not known.

The length of the CDR3 is 14 residues. V lost 10 bases, J lost 6 bases, and 11 bases stayed unmatched. Germline values: CDR1 WNHNN, CDR2 SYGVQD (reference sequence). PCR used 60 Vbeta primers and 13 Jbeta primers. Using immunoSEQ multiplex PCR, the repertoire was profiled, and TCRdb retains in-frame clones only, with some absent. The sample has 140,000 to 150,000 clones, about 71% seen once. General observations from the study: A later examination showed that TCR association rates differed by HLA locus, with DRB1 most and HLA-C fewest. In vitro testing confirmed a few CMV-associated chains as specific for CMV antigens.

This clonotype originated in a woman in her fifties or sixties in good health and CMV-seropositive. Material for sequencing was PBMCs. V is TRBV10-1 and J is TRBJ2-2, with 7 bases matching TRBD2. The CDR3 bases are TGCGCCACCAAAGCAGGGACTACCGCCGGGGAGCTGTTTTTT. This codes for CATKAGTTAGELFF.